This TCR beta chain was recovered during a study of sequential checkpoint blockade in melanoma. CDR1 and CDR2 (germline): MNHGY, SAAAGT. The CDR3 runs to 13 residues. V was cut by 5 bases and J by 7 bases, with 12 bases left in between. Noted treatment: randomized to nivolumab then ipilimumab (arm A) or the reverse (arm B). In this sample, this clone is medium-sized (0.01 to 0.1%). Sequencing used immunoSEQ multiplex PCR; TCRdb keeps in-frame clones, though not all of them. The sample lists roughly 3,200 clones, about a fifth seen once, with 9.5% in the top ten. This TCR was recovered from a human donor with melanoma. This rearrangement joins TRBV6-8 to TRBJ2-1; D is perhaps TRBD2 (6 bases). The input for sequencing was tumor tissue (inferred from file names), taken from a patient given nivolumab and ipilimumab in sequence. The CDR3 DNA is TGTGCCAGCAGTCCGGGACTGCTTAATGAGCAGTTCTTC. This codes for CASSPGLLNEQFF.